The 20 T cell receptor beta chains below come from one sample, sequenced in a study of control samples from healthy donors and cancer patients. TCRdb's copy holds only in-frame clones and misses some; the assay was immunoSEQ multiplex PCR. The table lists 150,000 to 200,000 clones, with 2% to 2.5% in the top ten. Sequencing input: blood. These receptors all stem from a woman in her 30s in good health.

The rearrangement links TRBV16 to TRBJ1-1; D remains ambiguous. This CDR3 comprises 13 residues. Per germline, CDR1 KGHSY and CDR2 FQNENV. V gave up 0 bases and J gave up 7 bases, with 9 bases separating them. The CDR3 reads CASSQSQVGEAFF. In DNA, the CDR3 is TGTGCCAGCAGCCAATCCCAGGTCGGTGAAGCTTTCTTT.

The rearrangement uses TRBV18 and TRBJ1-3, with 7 bases that match TRBD1. The V gene end was trimmed by 3 bases and the J gene end by 2 bases; junction bases not matched to a gene: 4. Germline CDR1 is KGHSH and CDR2 is LQKENI. The CDR3 sequence is 15 residues long. The CDR3 bases are TGTGCCAGCTCACCGCGACAGGGTGCTGGAAACACCATATATTTT. Its translation: CASSPRQGAGNTIYF.

The chain joins TRBV28 to TRBJ2-2, with D possibly called TRBD1 or TRBD2 (5 bases each). The germline V gene encodes CDR1 MDHEN and CDR2 SYDVKM. V was clipped by 1 base and J by 7 bases, with 10 bases between them. This CDR3 spans 14 amino acids. CDR3 nucleotides: TGTGCCAGCAGTTTATCGGGGACGATCGGGGAGCTGTTTTTT. Protein sequence: CASSLSGTIGELFF.

The chain carries TRBV9 and TRBJ1-2; D unresolved. The CDR3 has 15 residues. Trimming removed 2 bases from V and 4 bases from J, with 15 bases in between. Germline V gives CDR1 SGDLS, CDR2 YYNGEE. CDR3 in DNA: TGTGCCAGCAGCGTTTCGTGGGAGACCGTCTATGGCTACACCTTC. The encoded protein is CASSVSWETVYGYTF.

The chain carries TRBV19 and TRBJ2-5; unclear D gene. The V and J ends lost 11 bases and 3 bases respectively, with 4 bases between them. CDR3 length equals 9 residues. Germline values: CDR1 LNHDA, CDR2 SQIVND (reference sequence). The CDR3, as DNA: TGTGCCTGCAAAGAGACCCAGTACTTC. Translation: CACKETQYF.

J is TRBJ2-1 and V is TRBV5-6; 7 bases map to TRBD1. CDR1 and CDR2 (germline): SGHDT, YYEEEE. The CDR3 is 16 amino acids. V dropped 5 bases and J dropped 0; count of bases not matched to a gene: 8. CDR3: CASSYQTGISYNEQFF. DNA for the CDR3: TGTGCCAGCAGTTACCAGACAGGGATCTCCTACAATGAGCAGTTCTTC.

V usage is TRBV10-1 and J usage is TRBJ1-2; D may be TRBD1 (6 bases). This CDR3 has 12 amino acids. The ends were cut back, 3 bases at V and 5 bases at J, with 7 bases in the middle. Germline values: CDR1 WNHNN, CDR2 SYGVQD (reference sequence). CDR3: CASSDQGYGYTF. CDR3 coding DNA: TGCGCCAGCAGTGATCAGGGGTATGGCTACACCTTC.

Here the CDR3 DNA reads TGCAGCGTTGCAGGGACTCACCCCGCGAACACTGAAGCTTTCTTT. Protein product: CSVAGTHPANTEAFF. The chain links TRBV29-1 to TRBJ1-1, with a possible D match to TRBD1 (5 bases). V dropped 4 bases and J dropped 1 base, with 16 bases sitting between them. In germline, CDR1 is SQVTM, CDR2 ANQGSEA. The CDR3 extends over 15 amino acids.

The chain employs TRBV5-5 and TRBJ1-5, with TRBD1 as a possible D gene (6 bases). V gave up 5 bases and J gave up 3 bases, with 12 bases separating them. The germline gives CDR1 SGHKS, CDR2 YYEKEE (reference sequence). This CDR3 has 14 amino acids. Here the CDR3 reads CASSPQGSNQPQHF. CDR3 coding DNA: TGTGCCAGCAGTCCACAGGGTTCCAATCAGCCCCAGCATTTT. Full variable domain (rest looked up from reference TRBV5-5 and TRBJ1-5): DAGVTQSPTHLIKTRGQQVTLRCSPISGHKSVSWYQQVLGQGPQFIFQYYEKEERGRGNFPDRFSARQFPNYSSELNVNALLLGDSALYLCASSPQGSNQPQHFGDGTRLSIL.

The chain links TRBV7-9 to TRBJ2-3; the match to TRBD1 covers 7 bases. The J segment lost 6 bases and the V segment lost 5 bases, leaving 5 bases of the junction unmatched. There are 13 residues in the CDR3. Germline assignment: CDR1 SEHNR and CDR2 FQNEAQ (reference sequence). CDR3 coding DNA: TGTGCCAGCAGCCCCCAACAGGGGGATACGCAGTATTTT. This codes for CASSPQQGDTQYF.

Worth noting for this clone: The CDR3 ends on some other residue instead of the conserved phenylalanine or tryptophan, so this is likely a read error. The chain carries TRBV2 and TRBJ2-2, with D perhaps TRBD2 (5 bases). CDR1 and CDR2 (germline): SNHLY, FYNNEI. The CDR3 runs to 14 residues. V was pared by 6 bases and J by 0 bases, with 8 bases between. CDR3 sequence (DNA): TGTGCCAGCAGCGGGGTTACGAACACCGGGGAGCTGTTTTTG. This sequence encodes CASSGVTNTGELFL.

This chain links TRBV19 with TRBJ1-5; TRBD1 aligns across 7 bases. This CDR3 has 14 residues. Germline CDR1 LNHDA, CDR2 SQIVND (reference sequence). V lost 3 bases and J lost 4; bases outside the gene matches: 3. The CDR3 DNA follows: TGTGCCAGTAGTATTCGCAGGGGGAATCAGCCCCAGCATTTT. This gives the protein CASSIRRGNQPQHF.

The genes are TRBV2 and TRBJ1-4; no clear D. The germline V and J ends were trimmed by 10 bases and 12 bases, with 18 bases remaining between them. Germline CDR1 is SNHLY and CDR2 is FYNNEI. The CDR3 is 12 amino acids. CDR3 sequence (DNA): TGTGCCACTCTCGGCGGACCGGAGGAACTGTTTTTT. Its protein is CATLGGPEELFF.

The chain employs TRBV3-1 (or the pseudogene TRBV3-2) and TRBJ2-5; a weak D match, TRBD2 (6 bases). The CDR3 totals 13 residues. Germline values: CDR1 LGHDT, CDR2 YNNKEL (reference sequence). V was cut by 4 bases and J by 5 bases, with 11 bases left in between. The CDR3 region is CASSLGGTETQYF. The CDR3 region has the DNA TGTGCCAGCAGCCTTGGGGGGACGGAGACCCAGTACTTC.

A note on this clone: This CDR3 is also generated by other DNA sequences in the sample. The chain couples TRBV12-3 or TRBV12-4 to TRBJ1-1; the D is unclear. Trimming cost V 4 bases and J 7 bases, with 7 bases left between them. The CDR3 spans 11 residues. Written as DNA, the CDR3 is TGTGCCAGCAGTTCGGGTCTTGAAGCTTTCTTT. Translated: CASSSGLEAFF.

DNA for the CDR3: TGCAGCGTTGGCGCTAACGAGCAGTACTTC. This translates into CSVGANEQYF. The chain recombines TRBV29-1 with TRBJ2-7; no clear D gene. The germline CDR1 and CDR2 sequences are SQVTM and ANQGSEA. Trimming took off 4 bases at V and 5 bases at J, with 6 bases between the two ends. There are 10 residues in the CDR3.

The V call is TRBV6-5, the J call TRBJ1-2; D might be TRBD1 (5 bases). Trimming shortened V by 4 bases and J by 8 bases, and 14 bases separated the two germline ends. This CDR3 has 13 residues. Germline-derived CDR1 and CDR2 are MNHEY and SVGAGI. CDR3 in amino acids: CASSSVTGRGYTF. The DNA for the CDR3 is TGTGCCAGCAGTTCCGTTACAGGCCGAGGCTACACCTTC.

The chain recombines TRBV3-1 (or the pseudogene TRBV3-2) with TRBJ2-5; D is possibly TRBD1 or TRBD2 (6 bases each). CDR3 length: 16 amino acids. V was shortened by 4 bases and J by 5 bases, with 20 bases between the two germline ends. Germline CDR1 and CDR2: LGHDT and YNNKEL (reference sequence). The CDR3 protein is CASSRDRGPKGETQYF. CDR3 DNA: TGTGCCAGCAGCCGAGATCGGGGGCCCAAAGGGGAGACCCAGTACTTC.

The J gene is TRBJ1-2, the V gene TRBV6-5, with D hard to call. Trimming removed 0 bases from V and 4 bases from J, with 15 bases in between. This CDR3 has 16 residues. Germline CDR1 and CDR2: MNHEY and SVGAGI. Here the CDR3 reads CASSYSRRSLGYGYTF. The CDR3 DNA is TGTGCCAGCAGTTACTCGCGGCGGTCCCTAGGCTATGGCTACACCTTC.

This chain joins TRBV19 and TRBJ1-4; no definite D call. The V gene lost 6 bases and the J gene lost 7 bases, with 15 bases spanning the gap. Germline V gene data show CDR1 as LNHDA and CDR2 as SQIVND (reference sequence). CDR3 length: 14 residues. CDR3 loop: CASSRLFGGEKLFF. The CDR3 nucleotides are TGTGCCAGTAGCCGACTGTTTGGAGGTGAAAAACTGTTTTTT.